This is a list of T cell receptor beta chains from one sample in a study of blood T cell repertoires in COVID-19. Sequencing used immunoSEQ multiplex PCR; TCRdb keeps in-frame clones, though not all of them. The sample holds fewer than 350,000 clones, around 87% seen once. What was sequenced was PBMCs or T cells enriched from blood (not recorded which). All receptors come from a woman aged 18-35 years with acute COVID-19. CDR3s include the opening cysteine and the closing phenylalanine or tryptophan. D genes are given only for firm matches. The size field is filled for only some rows; it gives once, few, many or a size class.

V,length,D,J,size,CDR3,DNA
TRBV24-1,15,TRBD1,TRBJ2-3,.,CATSDPGQASDTQYF,TGTGCCACCAGTGATCCGGGACAGGCCTCAGATACGCAGTATTTT
TRBV21-1,19,.,TRBJ1-6,.,CASSTTLRLGRQGLVPLHF,TGTGCCAGCAGCACAACATTGAGACTTGGGCGACAGGGCCTTGTTCCCCTCCACTTT
TRBV20-1,11,TRBD1,TRBJ2-7,.,CSAEGTGREYF,TGCAGTGCCGAGGGGACAGGGAGGGAGTACTTC
TRBV19,15,.,TRBJ1-5,.,CASSHHRDTNQPQHF,TGTGCCAGTAGTCACCACCGGGACACCAATCAGCCCCAGCATTTT
TRBV6-6,14,.,TRBJ2-5,few,CASALGRGAETQYF,TGTGCCAGCGCCTTGGGGAGGGGGGCAGAGACCCAGTACTTC
TRBV30,15,.,TRBJ1-1,.,CASSRGGRMNTEAFF,TGTGCCTCGAGCCGGGGGGGCAGGATGAACACTGAAGCTTTCTTT
TRBV5-4,14,TRBD2,TRBJ2-7,.,CASSLERGSHGQYF,TGTGCCAGCAGCTTGGAGCGGGGGAGCCACGGGCAGTACTTC
TRBV6-6,12,.,TRBJ2-7,once,CASRTNSYEQYF,TGTGCCAGCCGGACTAACTCCTACGAGCAGTACTTC
TRBV6-5,15,TRBD2,TRBJ2-7,.,CASRGGLAGRREQYF,TGTGCCAGCAGAGGGGGACTAGCGGGACGACGCGAGCAGTACTTC
TRBV6-5,14,.,TRBJ1-6,many,CASGGRSYNSPLHF,TGTGCCAGCGGAGGGCGCTCCTATAATTCACCCCTCCACTTT
TRBV28,15,TRBD2,TRBJ2-7,.,CASSLGTSGSYEQYF,TGTGCCAGCAGTTTAGGGACTAGCGGGTCTTACGAGCAGTACTTC
TRBV9,15,TRBD2,TRBJ2-1,.,CASSHTSGRDNEQFF,TGTGCCAGCAGCCACACTAGCGGGAGGGACAATGAGCAGTTCTTC
TRBV7-9,16,.,TRBJ1-5,.,CASSLVTVYSNQPQHF,TGTGCCAGCAGCCTCGTAACAGTTTATAGCAATCAGCCCCAGCATTTT
TRBV19,14,.,TRBJ2-2,.,CASTRNSDTGELFF,TGTGCCAGCACTCGAAATTCGGACACCGGGGAGCTGTTTTTT
TRBV9,14,TRBD2,TRBJ2-7,.,CASSVKQLANVQYF,TGTGCCAGCAGCGTAAAACAACTAGCGAACGTGCAGTACTTC
TRBV4-1,17,TRBD2,TRBJ2-1,once,CASSQSLGLAGDNEQFF,TGCGCCAGCAGCCAAAGTTTAGGACTAGCGGGGGACAATGAGCAGTTCTTC
TRBV30,15,.,TRBJ2-5,.,CAWRPPRRQQETQYF,TGTGCCTGGAGGCCCCCGCGCCGCCAACAAGAGACCCAGTACTTC
TRBV30,11,.,TRBJ1-4,.,CAWSFSEKLFF,TGTGCCTGGAGTTTCTCTGAAAAACTGTTTTTT
TRBV27,14,.,TRBJ2-1,.,CASSLRSADNEQFF,TGTGCCAGCAGTTTAAGAAGCGCAGACAATGAGCAGTTCTTC
TRBV7-9,15,TRBD1,TRBJ2-2,.,CASRQTGANTGELFF,TGTGCCAGCAGACAAACAGGGGCGAACACCGGGGAGCTGTTTTTT
TRBV7-7,19,TRBD2,TRBJ2-1,few,CASSSGTSGRQTTHFEQFF,TGTGCCAGCAGCTCTGGGACTAGCGGGCGACAAACAACCCACTTTGAGCAGTTCTTC
TRBV10-1,13,.,TRBJ1-2,.,CASSEAQNYGYTF,TGCGCCAGCAGTGAAGCACAGAACTATGGCTACACCTTC
TRBV15,17,.,TRBJ1-4,.,CATSRGNTGSTNEKLFF,TGTGCCACCAGCAGGGGGAATACAGGGTCAACTAATGAAAAACTGTTTTTT
TRBV3-1/TRBV3-2,15,TRBD2,TRBJ2-5,.,CASSRSGRAQETQYF,TGTGCCAGCAGCCGAAGCGGGAGGGCGCAAGAGACCCAGTACTTC
TRBV27,15,TRBD2,TRBJ2-7,.,CASSLKAGATYEQYF,TGTGCCAGCAGTCTCAAAGCGGGAGCAACCTACGAGCAGTACTTC
TRBV6-5,14,.,TRBJ1-1,.,CASSYGRANTEAFF,TGTGCCAGCAGTTATGGTCGCGCTAACACTGAAGCTTTCTTT
TRBV27,13,.,TRBJ1-2,.,CASSEQGLGGYTF,TGTGCCAGCAGTGAACAGGGCTTAGGTGGCTACACCTTC
TRBV30,13,.,TRBJ1-5,once,CAWSEQGNQPQHF,TGTGCCTGGAGCGAGCAGGGGAATCAGCCCCAGCATTTT